Below, one T cell receptor (beta chain) is given with its context. Its antigen is not identified. This table comes from immunoSEQ multiplex PCR, and its TCRdb copy is limited to in-frame clones, with some not included. Of 380,000 or so clones in the sample, around 89% are singletons; the top ten hold around 5.3%. The data are from a study of Ad26.COV2.S vaccination and SARS-CoV-2 variants. Turning to the study itself: Sample donor was a member of the COV1001 Ad26.COV2.S trial arm. Once, or twice with 56 days between doses, Ad26.COV2.S was given intramuscularly. Study-wide results and limits: Marked by substantial breadth, spike-specific CD8+ and CD4+ T cell responses were reportedly seen after vaccination.

Described treatment: about 20 received Ad26.COV2.S at low or high dose, single or two shots; 5 received placebo; per-sample allocation not given. Collection of samples fell on day 63 after the first vaccine or placebo injection. This TCR was sampled from a person aged 18 to 65 who received the Ad26.COV2.S COVID-19 vaccine or a placebo. The source material was peripheral blood, sampled in a trial of Ad26.COV2.S vaccine versus placebo.

The CDR3 DNA reads TGCAGCGTTGTGAGGACTAGCGAACACACAGATACGCAGTATTTT. Translating gives CSVVRTSEHTDTQYF. The genes are TRBV29-1 and TRBJ2-3; 9 bases fit TRBD2. The J segment lost 2 bases and the V segment lost 4 bases, leaving 7 bases of the junction unmatched. In germline, CDR1 is SQVTM, CDR2 ANQGSEA. The CDR3 sequence is 15 residues long.